These 32 T cell receptor beta chains share one sample of origin, sequenced in a study of cytomegalovirus exposure and HLA in healthy donors. PCR employed 60 Vbeta and 13 Jbeta primers. Assay: immunoSEQ multiplex PCR; the TCRdb copy retains only in-frame clones and omits some. The sample shows about 170,000 clones, roughly 84% of them seen only once. The sample consisted of PBMCs. These receptors were collected from a male donor in good health and CMV-seronegative.

This sequence joins TRBV7-3 and TRBJ2-1; possible D gene TRBD2, 5 bases. Trimming took 1 base from V and 5 from J, leaving 12 bases between them. CDR3 length equals 15 residues. Germline values: CDR1 SGHTA, CDR2 FQGTGA. CDR3 loop: CASSLSFQRNNEQFF. The CDR3 DNA is TGTGCCAGCAGCTTAAGTTTCCAGCGGAACAATGAGCAGTTCTTC.

This chain connects TRBV19 to TRBJ2-1, with D possibly matching TRBD1 (6 bases). The CDR3 spans 17 residues. Germline lookup yields CDR1 LNHDA and CDR2 SQIVND (reference sequence). Trimming removed 7 bases from V and 1 base from J, with 20 bases in between. CDR3 in amino acids: CASTRWAGTSSYNEQFF. The CDR3, as DNA: TGTGCCAGTACCCGGTGGGCCGGGACATCTTCCTACAATGAGCAGTTCTTC. The full variable domain, in which reference TRBV19 and TRBJ2-1 provide the parts outside the CDR3, is DGGITQSPKYLFRKEGQNVTLSCEQNLNHDAMYWYRQDPGQGLRLIYYSQIVNDFQKGDIAEGYSVSREKKESFPLTVTSAQKNPTAFYLCASTRWAGTSSYNEQFFGPGTRLTVL.

The chain carries TRBV18 and TRBJ2-3; D unresolved. V lost 4 bases and J 1 base, leaving 12 bases between the germline ends. CDR3 length: 15 residues. From germline, CDR1 is KGHSH and CDR2 LQKENI. The CDR3 is CASSLNPRGTDTQYF. The CDR3 DNA sequence: TGTGCCAGCTCACTGAATCCCCGGGGCACAGATACGCAGTATTTT.

This clone has just a few counts. The rearrangement links TRBV2 to TRBJ2-2; 8 bases fit TRBD2. The CDR3 is made up of 17 amino acids. Germline V gene data show CDR1 as SNHLY and CDR2 as FYNNEI. Trimming took 7 bases from V and 6 from J; bases not matched to a gene: 16. The CDR3 region has the DNA TGTGCCAGCAAAAAGCTATCTCGGGGGGGGGTAGCCGGGGAGCTGTTTTTT. The encoded protein is CASKKLSRGGVAGELFF.

This chain connects TRBV7-9 to TRBJ2-5; the match to TRBD2 covers 13 bases. The CDR3 loop spans 16 amino acids. Germline V CDR1 and CDR2: SEHNR, FQNEAQ (reference sequence). V shed 4 bases, J shed 5 bases, and the junction held 7 bases outside the gene matches. Here the CDR3 DNA reads TGTGCCAGCAGCTCTGGACTAGCGGGAGCTAGTGAGACCCAGTACTTC. It codes for CASSSGLAGASETQYF.

This clone was observed a few times. This chain links TRBV2 with TRBJ2-7, with TRBD1 matching over 7 bases. The CDR3 extends over 14 amino acids. The trim removed 5 bases at V and 1 base at J, leaving 5 bases unmatched. Germline lookup yields CDR1 SNHLY and CDR2 FYNNEI. CDR3 DNA: TGTGCCAGCAGTCCCCCGGGACAGTCCTACGAGCAGTACTTC. Translation: CASSPPGQSYEQYF.

The J gene is TRBJ2-1, the V gene TRBV19; 9 nucleotides align to TRBD1. The CDR3 is made up of 16 amino acids. J lost 1 base, V lost 5 bases, and 6 bases had no gene match. Germline V gene sequence: CDR1 LNHDA, CDR2 SQIVND (reference sequence). Written as DNA, the CDR3 is TGTGCCAGTAGTCGCACAGGGGGCACATCCTACAATGAGCAGTTCTTC. Translated, it gives CASSRTGGTSYNEQFF.

The chain uses TRBV28 and TRBJ1-1; D unresolved. The germline V gene encodes CDR1 MDHEN and CDR2 SYDVKM. V was shortened by 5 bases and J by 4 bases, with 11 bases between the two germline ends. The CDR3 loop spans 13 amino acids. CDR3 nucleotides: TGTGCCAGCAGTCAACTCCAAACCACTGAAGCTTTCTTT. It is translated as CASSQLQTTEAFF.

The chain carries TRBV11-1 and TRBJ2-3; unclear D gene. The V end was cut by 4 bases, the J end by 3 bases, with 8 bases between. The CDR3 is 13 amino acids. Per the germline V gene, CDR1 is SGHAT and CDR2 is FQDESV (reference sequence). In nucleotides, the CDR3 is TGTGCCAGCAGCTCGATGAGGACAGATACGCAGTATTTT. It encodes CASSSMRTDTQYF.

A note on this clone: The germline gene is not matched at one end of the junction; a read error may be the cause. The chain combines TRBV15 with TRBJ1-2; TRBD1 might be the D (6 bases). The CDR3 consists of 16 residues. CDR1 and CDR2 from the germline V gene are LNHNV and YYDKDF (reference sequence). The CDR3 here is CATSRAGGGRNYGYIF. The CDR3 DNA reads TGTGCCACCAGCAGGGCGGGCGGGGGGCGCAACTATGGCTACATCTTC.

The chain recombines TRBV5-1 with TRBJ1-3; D is uncertain. Germline-derived CDR1 and CDR2 are SGHRS and YFSETQ. The CDR3 has 16 amino acids. Trimming stripped 4 bases from V and 4 bases from J, with 18 bases between. The chain's CDR3 is CASSQRASDLGNTIYF. CDR3 sequence (DNA): TGCGCCAGCAGCCAGCGGGCGTCGGACCTCGGAAACACCATATATTTT.

The chain joins TRBV28 to TRBJ2-7; 9 nucleotides agree with TRBD2. CDR1 is MDHEN, CDR2 SYDVKM, per germline. V gave up 2 bases and J gave up 4 bases; unmatched junction bases: 6. This CDR3 spans 15 amino acids. The CDR3 spells CASSLVASGTYEQYF. The CDR3 coding sequence is TGTGCCAGCAGTTTAGTGGCTAGCGGGACGTACGAGCAGTACTTC.

The J gene is TRBJ1-2, the V gene TRBV6-5, with TRBD1 identical over 7 bases. The CDR3 loop spans 13 amino acids. Per the germline V gene, CDR1 is MNHEY and CDR2 is SVGAGI. J was trimmed by 8 bases and V by 6 bases; bases with no gene match: 9. CDR3 nucleotide sequence: TGTGCCAGCAGCCGGGAGACAGGGAAAGGCTACACCTTC. Its translation is CASSRETGKGYTF.

This clone turned up a few times. The chain recombines TRBV6-4 with TRBJ2-3, with 11 bases fitting TRBD2. Germline V gene data show CDR1 as MRHNA and CDR2 as SNTAGT. J gave up 2 bases and V 3 bases, and 1 base lay outside the gene matches. The length of the CDR3 is 15 residues. Written as DNA, the CDR3 is TGTGCCAGCAGTGATAGCGGGAGGGCCACAGATACGCAGTATTTT. Protein sequence: CASSDSGRATDTQYF.

The gene calls are TRBV5-1 and TRBJ2-1, with 13 nucleotides matching TRBD2. Germline V gene lookup returns CDR1 SGHRS and CDR2 YFSETQ. The CDR3 extends over 17 amino acids. J lost 8 bases, V lost 4 bases, and 12 bases had no gene match. As DNA, the CDR3 is TGCGCCAGCAGCCCGGAACTAGCGGGGGGGCTTAGGGATGAGCAGTTCTTC. Translating gives CASSPELAGGLRDEQFF.

This chain links TRBV5-6 with TRBJ2-5; TRBD2 matches at 14 bases. This CDR3 region has 17 residues. The germline V gene encodes CDR1 SGHDT and CDR2 YYEEEE. V was pared by 4 bases and J by 5 bases, with 10 bases of the junction left unmatched. The CDR3 DNA follows: TGTGCCAGCAGCAGACTAGCGGGGGGGAATGGAAGGGAGACCCAGTACTTC. Its protein is CASSRLAGGNGRETQYF.

The count of this clone is one. V usage is TRBV4-3 and J usage is TRBJ2-7, with D tentatively TRBD1 (5 bases). V lost 0 bases and J 3 bases, leaving 12 bases between the germline ends. The CDR3 runs to 15 residues. The V gene's germline CDR1 is LGHNA and CDR2 YSLEER. The CDR3 loop is CASSQDTQGYYEQYF. The CDR3 nucleotides read TGCGCCAGCAGCCAAGACACGCAGGGTTACTACGAGCAGTACTTC.

This clone was observed once. The chain links TRBV2 to TRBJ2-5; 7 nucleotides line up with TRBD1. Trimming at V came to 6 bases and at J to 7 bases, leaving 8 bases not matched to a gene. There are 13 residues in the CDR3. Germline values: CDR1 SNHLY, CDR2 FYNNEI. The CDR3 coding sequence is TGTGCCAGCAGATACGGGACAGTGGGGACCCAGTACTTC. It translates to CASRYGTVGTQYF.

The rearrangement uses TRBV11-2 and TRBJ2-5; 11 bases match TRBD2. CDR3 length: 19 residues. V shed 4 bases, J shed 2 bases, and the junction held 15 bases outside the gene matches. Germline CDR1 SGHAT, CDR2 FQNNGV. The CDR3 DNA follows: TGTGCCAGCAGCTCCCTCCTTAGCGGGGGGGTAAGTGGTCAAGAGACCCAGTACTTC. This encodes CASSSLLSGGVSGQETQYF.

This clone was counted a single time. The chain recombines TRBV9 with TRBJ2-7, with TRBD1 matching 7 bases. The V and J ends lost 4 bases and 5 bases, in that order; junction bases with no gene match: 6. This CDR3 contains 13 residues. CDR1 and CDR2 from the germline V gene are SGDLS and YYNGEE. CDR3 residues: CASSTRQGDEQYF. The CDR3 DNA reads TGTGCCAGCAGCACGCGACAGGGAGACGAGCAGTACTTC.

The sample holds one count of this clone. The junction departs from the called germline gene at one end, perhaps through a read error. The CDR3 bases are TGTGCCAGTACCTCTGGACAGAATAGATTC. Protein product: CASTSGQNRF. The V and J genes are TRBV19 and TRBJ1-2; D may be TRBD1 (6 bases). The CDR3 extends over 10 amino acids. Germline CDR1 and CDR2: LNHDA and SQIVND (reference sequence).

The V call is TRBV29-1, the J call TRBJ2-1, with 12 nucleotides matching TRBD2. CDR3 length: 15 amino acids. Germline V gives CDR1 SQVTM, CDR2 ANQGSEA. The junction had 10 bases not matched to a gene; V was cut back by 4 bases and J by 9 bases. CDR3 bases: TGCAGCGTTGGTAGGTTGACTAGCGGGAGCGCTGAGCAGTTCTTC. Amino acid sequence: CSVGRLTSGSAEQFF.

This chain uses TRBV4-3 with TRBJ2-7; no definite D call. The CDR3 is 13 amino acids. Between the trimmed V and J ends, which lost 1 base and 7 bases, there was a span of 11 bases. The germline CDR1 and CDR2 sequences are LGHNA and YSLEER. In DNA form, the CDR3 reads TGCGCCAGCAGCCAAGTAGGAGATCAGGAGCAGTACTTC. As protein: CASSQVGDQEQYF.

The chain employs TRBV9 and TRBJ1-5; D is uncertain. The CDR3 has 13 residues. V was clipped by 0 bases and J by 7 bases, with 8 bases between them. Germline V lookup: CDR1 SGDLS, CDR2 YYNGEE. The CDR3 region has the DNA TGTGCCAGCAGCGTAGGGTTGGAGCAGCCCCAGCATTTT. This codes for CASSVGLEQPQHF. The whole variable domain, remainder taken from reference TRBV9 and TRBJ1-5, is DSGVTQTPKHLITATGQRVTLRCSPRSGDLSVYWYQQSLDQGLQFLIQYYNGEERAKGNILERFSAQQFPDLHSELNLSSLELGDSALYFCASSVGLEQPQHFGDGTRLSIL.

The V gene is TRBV19, the J gene TRBJ2-1; 8 positions match TRBD1. There are 16 residues in the CDR3. Trimming cost V 10 bases and J 4 bases; bases outside gene matches: 15. Germline V gives CDR1 LNHDA, CDR2 SQIVND (reference sequence). In DNA, the CDR3 is TGTGCCACCAGTAAAGGCCTGGACAGGGAATACAATGAGCAGTTCTTC. Protein: CATSKGLDREYNEQFF.

This chain uses TRBV7-3 with TRBJ2-1; TRBD1 matches at 7 bases. The CDR3 runs 15 residues. Germline values: CDR1 SGHTA, CDR2 FQGTGA. V lost 1 base to trimming and J lost 10 bases; unmatched junction nucleotides: 10. The CDR3 coding sequence is TGTGCCAGCAGCTTAATGCTGGGACAGTTTGGGGAGCAGTTCTTC. It codes for CASSLMLGQFGEQFF. The entire variable domain, with the rest obtained from reference TRBV7-3 and TRBJ2-1, is as follows: GAGVSQTPSNKVTEKGKYVELRCDPISGHTALYWYRQSLGQGPEFLIYFQGTGAADDSGLPNDRFFAVRPEGSVSTLKIQRTERGDSAVYLCASSLMLGQFGEQFFGPGTRLTVL.

The V and J genes are TRBV19 and TRBJ1-5; D is perhaps TRBD1 (5 bases). Germline assignment: CDR1 LNHDA and CDR2 SQIVND (reference sequence). Trimming took off 0 bases at V and 9 bases at J, with 15 bases between the two ends. The CDR3 totals 15 residues. The chain's CDR3 is CASSIDGAERWPQHF. CDR3 nucleotide sequence: TGTGCCAGTAGTATAGATGGGGCGGAGAGGTGGCCCCAGCATTTT. The full variable domain, its missing parts supplied by reference TRBV19 and TRBJ1-5, is DGGITQSPKYLFRKEGQNVTLSCEQNLNHDAMYWYRQDPGQGLRLIYYSQIVNDFQKGDIAEGYSVSREKKESFPLTVTSAQKNPTAFYLCASSIDGAERWPQHFGDGTRLSIL.

The CDR3 is CASSPRGGEAFF. The CDR3 DNA is TGTGCCAGCAGCCCGCGGGGAGGTGAAGCTTTCTTT. The chain has TRBV7-3 and TRBJ1-1; D ambiguous. V was clipped by 5 bases and J by 7 bases, with 11 bases between them. The CDR3 is made up of 12 amino acids. Per germline, CDR1 SGHTA and CDR2 FQGTGA.

This sequence joins TRBV18 and TRBJ2-7; TRBD2 matches 7 bases. The CDR3 extends over 19 amino acids. Germline V gene lookup returns CDR1 KGHSH and CDR2 LQKENI. V lost 0 bases to trimming and J lost 4 bases; unmatched junction nucleotides: 18. For the CDR3, the DNA is TGTGCCAGCTCACCACCCGGGATGTTAGCGGGCAGTACGCCTTACGAGCAGTACTTC. It is translated as CASSPPGMLAGSTPYEQYF. The full variable domain, its missing parts supplied by reference TRBV18 and TRBJ2-7, is NAGVMQNPRHLVRRRGQEARLRCSPMKGHSHVYWYRQLPEEGLKFMVYLQKENIIDESGMPKERFSAEFPKEGPSILRIQQVVRGDSAAYFCASSPPGMLAGSTPYEQYFGPGTRLTVT.

The genes are TRBV5-1 and TRBJ1-4; D perhaps matches TRBD1 (6 bases). Trimming took off 0 bases at V and 6 bases at J, with 21 bases between the two ends. Germline CDR1 SGHRS, CDR2 YFSETQ. This CDR3 has 18 residues. In DNA form, the CDR3 reads TGCGCCAGCAGCTTGGGGGAGAGGGTCCGGGGGGCGGATGAAAAACTGTTTTTT. Translation: CASSLGERVRGADEKLFF.

This clone was seen once. The rearrangement uses TRBV27 and TRBJ2-5; weak D call: TRBD2 (5 bases). The CDR3 is 16 residues long. CDR1 MNHEY and CDR2 SMNVEV come from the germline V gene (reference sequence). Trimming took off 5 bases at V and 5 bases at J, with 21 bases between the two ends. The chain's CDR3 is CASSVLGLTNRETQYF. DNA of the CDR3: TGTGCCAGCAGTGTGCTAGGACTGACAAATCGGGAGACCCAGTACTTC.

This clone turned up a few times. The rearrangement links TRBV7-2 to TRBJ1-2, with D possibly being TRBD1 (5 bases). CDR1 and CDR2 from the germline V gene are SGHTA and FQGNSA. The CDR3 length is 14 residues. V was pared by 0 bases and J by 2 bases, with 7 bases between. In nucleotides, the CDR3 is TGTGCCAGCAGCTTAGCGCAGGGAAACTATGGCTACACCTTC. It translates to CASSLAQGNYGYTF.